This TCR beta chain was retrieved from a study of tumor T cells in aggressive B-cell lymphoma. Clones were sequenced by immunoSEQ multiplex PCR, and TCRdb holds only the in-frame ones, with some missing. The table has just over 1,500 clones, around 93% seen once. Specimen: tumor tissue. This TCR was recovered from an adult with diffuse large B cell lymphoma.

The CDR3 protein is CASSLWTGFREQFF. The CDR3 bases are TGTGCCAGCAGCTTGTGGACAGGGTTTCGAGAGCAGTTCTTC. V is TRBV5-4 and J is TRBJ2-1; 8 nucleotides align to TRBD1. With 1 base clipped from V and 10 bases from J, the junction kept 7 bases outside the gene matches. The CDR3 is 14 residues long. The germline V gene has CDR1 SGHNT and CDR2 YYREEE (reference sequence).